Described below is a single T cell receptor (beta chain) sequence and its context. This specimen belongs to a study of shared clonotypes between healthy human individuals. Execution of the assay was at deep level. Libraries were prepared by immunoSEQ multiplex PCR; TCRdb keeps only in-frame clonotypes and omits some of them. The data hold about 2.1 million clones, with roughly 91% observed a single time. Positive CCR7 selection of CD45RO-negative cells yielded the naive CD8 cells, and terminally differentiated effector memory CD45RA+ cells were excluded. What was sequenced was naive CD8+ T cells from PBMCs. The clonotype was recovered from a man aged 18 to 29 in good health. Some clones in this sample may be carry-over from other donors' samples.

The CDR3 is CASSVGRHEQYF. As DNA, the CDR3 is TGTGCCAGCAGCGTAGGGCGGCACGAGCAGTACTTC. This chain uses TRBV9 with TRBJ2-7; D gene ambiguous. Germline values: CDR1 SGDLS, CDR2 YYNGEE. Trimming shortened V by 0 bases and J by 5 bases, and 6 bases separated the two germline ends. This CDR3 region has 12 residues. The full variable domain, rest sourced from reference TRBV9 and TRBJ2-7, is DSGVTQTPKHLITATGQRVTLRCSPRSGDLSVYWYQQSLDQGLQFLIQYYNGEERAKGNILERFSAQQFPDLHSELNLSSLELGDSALYFCASSVGRHEQYFGPGTRLTVT.